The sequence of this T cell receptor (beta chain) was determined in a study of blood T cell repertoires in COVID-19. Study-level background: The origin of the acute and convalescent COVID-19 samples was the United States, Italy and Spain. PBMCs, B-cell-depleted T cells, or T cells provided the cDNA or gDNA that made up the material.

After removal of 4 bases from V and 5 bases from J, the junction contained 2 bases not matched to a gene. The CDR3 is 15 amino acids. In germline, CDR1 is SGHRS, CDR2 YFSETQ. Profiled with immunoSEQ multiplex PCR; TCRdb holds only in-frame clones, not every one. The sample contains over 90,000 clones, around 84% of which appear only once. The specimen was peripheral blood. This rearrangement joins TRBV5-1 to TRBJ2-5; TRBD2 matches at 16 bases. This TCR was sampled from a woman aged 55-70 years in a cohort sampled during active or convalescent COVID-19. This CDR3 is CASSGTSGRGETQYF. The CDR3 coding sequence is TGCGCCAGCAGCGGGACTAGCGGGAGGGGTGAGACCCAGTACTTC.